The sequence of this TCR beta chain was determined in a study of beta chain features in type 1 diabetes. Study background: No patient-donor differences in age, gender, total cells or subset yield. The study, taken as a whole, reports: The study found that naive, central memory and Treg TCRB repertoires appeared more similar in patients than in healthy donors. In every one of the four CD4+ subsets, TCRB CDR3s were moderately but significantly shorter in Type 1 diabetes patients.

Sequenced material consisted of expressed TCRB transcripts (all of the isolated RNA was reverse transcribed). The data were produced by immunoSEQ multiplex PCR, yet TCRdb's version contains in-frame clones alone and is incomplete. The data contain 150,000 to 200,000 clones, around 63% of them singletons. The CDR3 runs 13 residues. CDR1 KGHSH and CDR2 LQKENI come from the germline V gene. V lost 2 bases to trimming and J lost 3 bases; unmatched junction nucleotides: 0. Note on this clone: Its antigen remains unknown. At the DNA level, this CDR3 is encoded by other sequences in the same sample as well.

The source is a man between 25 and 39 years old with type 1 diabetes. This rearrangement joins TRBV18 to TRBJ2-5, with 7 bases aligning to TRBD1. Material: naive CD4+ T cells from blood. CDR3 bases: TGTGCCAGCTCACCAGGACAGGAAGAGACCCAGTACTTC. Amino acids: CASSPGQEETQYF.